The sequence of this TCR beta chain was determined in a study of cytomegalovirus exposure and HLA in healthy donors. TCRdb keeps only in-frame clones here, not all; method: immunoSEQ multiplex PCR. Of about 180,000 clones in the sample, approximately 87% were seen once. The sample was PBMCs. The receptor was derived from a woman in her 30s in good health and CMV-seronegative.

The CDR3 here is CASSSPPHETGRDTQYF. The CDR3 nucleotides are TGTGCCAGCAGTTCTCCACCCCATGAGACAGGGCGGGATACGCAGTATTTT. The rearrangement uses TRBV27 and TRBJ2-3; TRBD1 aligns across 7 bases. The germline gives CDR1 MNHEY, CDR2 SMNVEV (reference sequence). V shed 4 bases, J shed 6 bases, and the junction held 16 bases outside the gene matches. The CDR3 runs to 17 residues.